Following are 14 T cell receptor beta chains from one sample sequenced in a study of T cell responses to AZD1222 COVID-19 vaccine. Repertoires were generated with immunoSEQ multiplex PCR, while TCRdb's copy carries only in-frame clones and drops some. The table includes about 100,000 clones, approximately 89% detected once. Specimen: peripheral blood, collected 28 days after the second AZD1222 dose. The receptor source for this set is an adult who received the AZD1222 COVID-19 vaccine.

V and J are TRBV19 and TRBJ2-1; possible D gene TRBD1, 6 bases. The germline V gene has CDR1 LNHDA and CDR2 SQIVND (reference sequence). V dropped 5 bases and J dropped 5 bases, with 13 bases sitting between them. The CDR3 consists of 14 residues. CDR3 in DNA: TGTGCCAGTAGTGGTCCCCAGGGGAACAATGAGCAGTTCTTC. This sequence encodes CASSGPQGNNEQFF.

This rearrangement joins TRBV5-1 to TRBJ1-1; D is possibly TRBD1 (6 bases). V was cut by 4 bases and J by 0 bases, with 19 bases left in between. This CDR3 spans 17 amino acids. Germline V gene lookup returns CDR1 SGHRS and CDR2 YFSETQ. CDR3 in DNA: TGCGCCAGCAGCGCCCTCAGCGGGGGGCCCATGAACACTGAAGCTTTCTTT. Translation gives CASSALSGGPMNTEAFF.

CDR3 DNA: TGTGCCAGCAGTTACCCCGGACTATTCCCGCCGTCTGGGGCCAACGTCCTGACTTTC. Translating it yields CASSYPGLFPPSGANVLTF. This chain links TRBV28 with TRBJ2-6, with a possible D match to TRBD2 (6 bases). Germline-derived CDR1 and CDR2 are MDHEN and SYDVKM. This CDR3 contains 19 residues. Between the trimmed V and J ends, which lost 4 bases and 1 base, there was a span of 20 bases.

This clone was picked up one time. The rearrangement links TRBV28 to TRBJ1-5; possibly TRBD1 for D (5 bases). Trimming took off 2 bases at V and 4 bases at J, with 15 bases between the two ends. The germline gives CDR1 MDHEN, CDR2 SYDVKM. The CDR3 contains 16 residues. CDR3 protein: CASSLHQGGGNQPQHF. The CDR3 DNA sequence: TGTGCCAGCAGTTTACACCAGGGCGGAGGTAATCAGCCCCAGCATTTT.

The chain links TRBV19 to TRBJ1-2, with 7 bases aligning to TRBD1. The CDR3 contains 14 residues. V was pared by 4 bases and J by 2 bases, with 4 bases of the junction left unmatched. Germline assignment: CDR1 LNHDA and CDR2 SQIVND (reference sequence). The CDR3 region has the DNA TGTGCCAGTAGTAGGGACAGCGAAAACTATGGCTACACCTTC. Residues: CASSRDSENYGYTF.

CDR3 in DNA: TGTGCCAGCAGCCAATACATCAACACAGATACGCAGTATTTT. Translated, it gives CASSQYINTDTQYF. The chain carries TRBV7-2 and TRBJ2-3; D uncertain. Trimming cost V 5 bases and J 2 bases, with 11 bases left between them. The germline gives CDR1 SGHTA, CDR2 FQGNSA. CDR3 length equals 14 residues.

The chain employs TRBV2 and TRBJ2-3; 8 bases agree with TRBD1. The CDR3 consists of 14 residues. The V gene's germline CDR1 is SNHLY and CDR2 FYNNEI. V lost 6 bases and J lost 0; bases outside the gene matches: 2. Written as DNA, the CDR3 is TGTGCCAGCAGGACAGGGGTCAGCACAGATACGCAGTATTTT. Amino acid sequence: CASRTGVSTDTQYF.

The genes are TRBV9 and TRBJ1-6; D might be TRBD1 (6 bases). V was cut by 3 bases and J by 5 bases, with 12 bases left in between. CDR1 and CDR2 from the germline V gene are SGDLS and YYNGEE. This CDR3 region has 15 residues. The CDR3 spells CASSAGWTDNSPLHF. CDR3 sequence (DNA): TGTGCCAGCAGCGCCGGGTGGACAGATAATTCACCCCTCCACTTT.

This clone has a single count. This chain's CDR3 is CASTERGGRWDTQYF. CDR3 bases: TGTGCCAGCACCGAGCGGGGCGGGAGGTGGGATACGCAGTATTTT. V usage is TRBV7-2 and J usage is TRBJ2-3; 8 bases fit TRBD2. CDR3 length: 15 amino acids. The germline CDR1 and CDR2 sequences are SGHTA and FQGNSA. The V gene end was trimmed by 7 bases and the J gene end by 6 bases; junction bases not matched to a gene: 12.

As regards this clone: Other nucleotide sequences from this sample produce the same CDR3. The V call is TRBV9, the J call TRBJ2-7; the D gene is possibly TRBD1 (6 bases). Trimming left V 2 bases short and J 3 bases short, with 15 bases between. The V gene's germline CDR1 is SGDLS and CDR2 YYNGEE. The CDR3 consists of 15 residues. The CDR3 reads CASSVGPGQLYEQYF. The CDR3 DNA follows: TGTGCCAGCAGCGTGGGGCCAGGACAGCTCTACGAGCAGTACTTC. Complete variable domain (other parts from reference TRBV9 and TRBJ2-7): DSGVTQTPKHLITATGQRVTLRCSPRSGDLSVYWYQQSLDQGLQFLIQYYNGEERAKGNILERFSAQQFPDLHSELNLSSLELGDSALYFCASSVGPGQLYEQYFGPGTRLTVT.

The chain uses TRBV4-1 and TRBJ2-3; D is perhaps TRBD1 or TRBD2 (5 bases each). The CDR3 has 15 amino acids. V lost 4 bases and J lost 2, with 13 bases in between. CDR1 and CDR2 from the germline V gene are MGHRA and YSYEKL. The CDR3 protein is CASSPGLVYTDTQYF. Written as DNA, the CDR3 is TGCGCCAGCAGCCCGGGGCTCGTCTACACAGATACGCAGTATTTT.

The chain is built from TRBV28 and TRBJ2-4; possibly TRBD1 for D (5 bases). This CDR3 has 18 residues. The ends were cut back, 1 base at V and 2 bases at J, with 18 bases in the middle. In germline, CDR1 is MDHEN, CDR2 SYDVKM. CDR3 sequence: CASSLSLFPRTTKNIQYF. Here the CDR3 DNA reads TGTGCCAGCAGTTTATCCCTTTTTCCGCGGACAACCAAAAACATTCAGTACTTC. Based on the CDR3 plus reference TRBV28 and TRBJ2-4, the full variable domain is DVKVTQSSRYLVKRTGEKVFLECVQDMDHENMFWYRQDPGLGLRLIYFSYDVKMKEKGDIPEGYSVSREKKERFSLILESASTNQTSMYLCASSLSLFPRTTKNIQYFGAGTRLSVL.

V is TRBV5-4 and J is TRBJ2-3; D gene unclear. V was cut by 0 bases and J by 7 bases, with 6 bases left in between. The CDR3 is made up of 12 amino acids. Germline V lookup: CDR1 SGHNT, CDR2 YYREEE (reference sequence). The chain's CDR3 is CASSLEINTQYF. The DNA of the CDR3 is TGTGCCAGCAGCTTGGAAATCAATACGCAGTATTTT. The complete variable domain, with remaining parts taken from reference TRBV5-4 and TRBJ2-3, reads ETGVTQSPTHLIKTRGQQVTLRCSSQSGHNTVSWYQQALGQGPQFIFQYYREEENGRGNFPPRFSGLQFPNYSSELNVNALELDDSALYLCASSLEINTQYFGPGTRLTVL.

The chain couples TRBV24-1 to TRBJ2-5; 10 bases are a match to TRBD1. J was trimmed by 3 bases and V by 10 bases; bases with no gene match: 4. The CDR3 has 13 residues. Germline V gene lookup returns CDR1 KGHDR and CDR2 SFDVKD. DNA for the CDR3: TGTGCCACAAGGGACAGGGGAAAAGAGACCCAGTACTTC. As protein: CATRDRGKETQYF.